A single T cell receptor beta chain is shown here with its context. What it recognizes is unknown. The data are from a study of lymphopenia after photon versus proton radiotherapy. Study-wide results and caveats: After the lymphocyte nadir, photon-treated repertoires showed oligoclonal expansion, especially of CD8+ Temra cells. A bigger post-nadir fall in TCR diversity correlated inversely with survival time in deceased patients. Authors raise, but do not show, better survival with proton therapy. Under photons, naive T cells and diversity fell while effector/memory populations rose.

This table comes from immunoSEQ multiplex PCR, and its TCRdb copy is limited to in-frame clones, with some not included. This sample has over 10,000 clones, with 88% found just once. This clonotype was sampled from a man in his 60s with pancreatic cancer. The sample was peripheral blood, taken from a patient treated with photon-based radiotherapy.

CDR3 sequence (DNA): TGTGCCAGCAGCTTTCGGTCTAGCGGAAGATCCGGGGAGCTGTTTTTT. It specifies CASSFRSSGRSGELFF. The chain couples TRBV7-2 to TRBJ2-2, with 7 positions matching TRBD2. Germline assignment: CDR1 SGHTA and CDR2 FQGNSA. This CDR3 comprises 16 residues. The V and J ends lost 3 bases and 6 bases, in that order; junction bases with no gene match: 10.